The 29 T cell receptor beta chains listed next were all sequenced from one sample in a study of T-cell reconstitution after alpha-beta-depleted transplantation in children. Using unique molecular identifiers, the investigators prepared the TCRbeta library. TCRdb passed the PCR reads through MiXCR, listing each CDR3 protein once. Of some 500,000 distinct CDR3 sequences listed, 15% to 20% are singletons. The sequences come from PBMCs from the stem cell graft donor, collected from the stem cell graft. These receptors all come from a human donor who donated a stem cell graft to a child with acute lymphoblastic leukemia.

This clonotype was counted ten times or more. The V gene is TRBV12-3 or TRBV12-4, the J gene TRBJ2-3; tentatively, D is TRBD2 (5 bases). The CDR3 extends over 13 amino acids. Trimming took 5 bases from V and 2 from J, leaving 8 bases between them. CDR3 in DNA: TGTGCCAGCAGTAGGACTGACACAGATACGCAGTATTTT. This encodes CASSRTDTDTQYF.

This clonotype has at least ten counts. V is TRBV12-3 or TRBV12-4 and J is TRBJ2-6; D unresolved. With 1 base removed from V and 0 bases from J, the gap between germline ends came to 10 bases. This CDR3 comprises 17 residues. The CDR3 DNA is TGTGCCAGCAGTTTAGACAGCATGATCTCTGGGGCCAACGTCCTGACTTTC. Translating gives CASSLDSMISGANVLTF.

This clonotype was counted only a few times. The genes are TRBV6-5 and TRBJ2-5; 7 nucleotides agree with TRBD2. The trim removed 4 bases at V and 2 bases at J, leaving 10 bases unmatched. The CDR3 runs to 16 residues. The germline CDR1 and CDR2 sequences are MNHEY and SVGAGI. This CDR3 is CASSWGLRPRQETQYF. Here the CDR3 DNA reads TGTGCCAGCAGTTGGGGACTACGACCCAGGCAAGAGACCCAGTACTTC.

The chain uses TRBV25-1 and TRBJ2-6, with D uncertain. V was cut by 6 bases and J by 4 bases, with 7 bases left in between. The CDR3 totals 13 residues. Germline CDR1 MGHDK, CDR2 SYGVNS. CDR3 residues: CASRLGGANVLTF. CDR3 DNA sequence: TGTGCCAGCAGGCTCGGAGGGGCCAACGTCCTGACTTTC.

This clonotype came up a few times. V gene TRBV12-3 or TRBV12-4 combines with J gene TRBJ2-1; D is unresolved. CDR3 size: 16 residues. V was pared by 0 bases and J by 4 bases, with 13 bases between. The CDR3 protein is CASSLAVASHYNEQFF. The CDR3 coding sequence is TGTGCCAGCAGTTTAGCGGTAGCTAGTCATTACAATGAGCAGTTCTTC.

The sample holds a few counts of this clonotype. The rearrangement uses TRBV4-1 and TRBJ2-7, with D tentatively TRBD1 or TRBD2 (5 bases each). V lost 3 bases, J lost 5 bases, and 20 bases lay in between. From germline, CDR1 is MGHRA and CDR2 YSYEKL. CDR3 length: 16 amino acids. CDR3: CASSQGVRAGTDEQYF. In nucleotides, the CDR3 is TGCGCCAGCAGCCAGGGGGTCAGGGCAGGTACGGACGAGCAGTACTTC.

There are a few counts of this clonotype. This chain connects TRBV20-1 to TRBJ2-7, with 9 nucleotides matching TRBD2. The CDR3 has 13 amino acids. V lost 6 bases and J lost 1; bases outside the gene matches: 4. Germline CDR1 DFQATT, CDR2 SNEGSKA (reference sequence). The CDR3 region has the DNA TGCAGTGCCTGTAGCGGGGGATCCTACGAGCAGTACTTC. Translating it yields CSACSGGSYEQYF.

This chain links TRBV10-3 with TRBJ2-4, with 9 positions matching TRBD2. With 4 bases clipped from V and 1 base from J, the junction kept 17 bases outside the gene matches. This CDR3 spans 20 amino acids. Germline V CDR1 and CDR2: ENHRY, SYGVKD. DNA of the CDR3: TGTGCCATCAGTGCCAATGAGGGCGGGAGGGCCGTCCTTGCCAAAAACATTCAGTACTTC. It codes for CAISANEGGRAVLAKNIQYF.

This clonotype was seen a handful of times. V is TRBV5-1 and J is TRBJ2-2, with TRBD2 identical over 7 bases. Germline V lookup: CDR1 SGHRS, CDR2 YFSETQ. V lost 0 bases and J lost 4; bases outside the gene matches: 3. There are 15 residues in the CDR3. CDR3: CASSLEAGSTGELFF. In DNA, the CDR3 is TGCGCCAGCAGCTTGGAAGCGGGGAGCACCGGGGAGCTGTTTTTT.

The chain employs TRBV24-1 and TRBJ2-7; no clear D gene. V was trimmed by 9 bases and J by 3 bases, leaving 2 bases between them. Germline CDR1 is KGHDR and CDR2 is SFDVKD. The CDR3 is 9 amino acids. CDR3 nucleotide sequence: TGTGCCACCTTCTACGAGCAGTACTTC. Residues: CATFYEQYF.

The V call is TRBV5-1, the J call TRBJ2-1; D not resolved. The V gene's germline CDR1 is SGHRS and CDR2 YFSETQ. The CDR3 length is 11 residues. V lost 6 bases and J 5 bases, leaving 6 bases between the germline ends. This CDR3 is CASTFDNEQFF. The CDR3 DNA sequence: TGCGCCAGCACCTTCGACAATGAGCAGTTCTTC.

The chain joins TRBV5-1 to TRBJ2-2; tentatively, D is TRBD1 or TRBD2 (5 bases each). The CDR3 runs 15 residues. Germline V lookup: CDR1 SGHRS, CDR2 YFSETQ. V was cut by 4 bases and J by 1 base, with 11 bases left in between. CDR3 amino acids: CASSPRDLNTGELFF. DNA for the CDR3: TGCGCCAGCAGCCCCCGGGACCTGAACACCGGGGAGCTGTTTTTT.

This clonotype occurred a few times. This sequence joins TRBV6-2 or TRBV6-3 and TRBJ1-2; no definite D call. Per germline, CDR1 MNHEY and CDR2 SVGEGT. V shed 6 bases and J shed 5 bases, with 13 bases lying between them. The CDR3 runs to 13 residues. The CDR3 DNA sequence: TGTGCCAGCAGGACCGACGGACCTTATGGCTACACCTTC. Translated, it gives CASRTDGPYGYTF.

The gene calls are TRBV14 and TRBJ2-5; possible D gene TRBD1, 6 bases. With 1 base removed from V and 5 bases from J, the gap between germline ends came to 14 bases. The germline V gene has CDR1 SGHDN and CDR2 FVKESK. This CDR3 contains 15 residues. The CDR3 here is CASSQVPGVMETQYF. The CDR3 coding sequence is TGTGCCAGCAGCCAAGTTCCAGGGGTGATGGAGACCCAGTACTTC.

This clonotype was seen ten or more times. The chain links TRBV12-3 or TRBV12-4 to TRBJ2-1, with D uncertain. V was cut by 4 bases and J by 10 bases, with 11 bases left in between. CDR3 length equals 12 residues. The CDR3 coding sequence is TGTGCCAGCAGTTGGTTCGCCCGGGAGCAGTTCTTC. It is translated as CASSWFAREQFF.

In its sample, this clonotype was seen a few times. The chain couples TRBV20-1 to TRBJ1-4; D is undetermined. The germline V gene encodes CDR1 DFQATT and CDR2 SNEGSKA (reference sequence). V lost 5 bases, J lost 7 bases, and 20 bases lay in between. The CDR3 has 15 residues. The chain's CDR3 is CSAPDGRSTSEKLFF. CDR3 coding DNA: TGCAGTGCTCCGGACGGCCGGTCGACCTCTGAAAAACTGTTTTTT.

This clonotype has more than one count but fewer than ten. The chain is built from TRBV9 and TRBJ2-1; D may match TRBD1 or TRBD2 (6 bases each). Germline CDR1 SGDLS, CDR2 YYNGEE. Between the trimmed V and J ends, which lost 1 base and 13 bases, there was a span of 15 bases. There are 13 residues in the CDR3. This CDR3 reads CASSVMGGFEQFF. In DNA form, the CDR3 reads TGTGCCAGCAGCGTAATGGGGGGCTTTGAACAGTTCTTC.

This clonotype was seen a handful of times. The rearrangement uses TRBV19 and TRBJ1-1, with TRBD1 as a possible D gene (5 bases). With 5 bases removed from V and 4 bases from J, the gap between germline ends came to 14 bases. The CDR3 is 14 residues long. CDR1 is LNHDA and CDR2 is SQIVND in the germline V gene (reference sequence). DNA for the CDR3: TGTGCCAGTAGTGCCCTATCGAGGGGCACTGAAGCTTTCTTT. Protein sequence: CASSALSRGTEAFF.

This clonotype was seen a handful of times. The rearrangement links TRBV21-1 to TRBJ2-7; the D call TRBD1 from the table was never checked on the DNA. TRBV21-1 is noted as a pseudogene. This CDR3 is built from 15 residues. The CDR3 loop is CASSFRDRAAYEQYF. CDR3 DNA sequence: TGTGCCAGCAGCTTCAGGGACAGGGCTGCCTACGAGCAGTACTTC.

This clonotype was detected only a few times. The rearrangement joins TRBV2 to TRBJ2-1; possible D gene TRBD1, 7 bases. The germline V and J ends were trimmed by 7 bases and 4 bases, with 11 bases remaining between them. The germline V gene encodes CDR1 SNHLY and CDR2 FYNNEI. This CDR3 contains 13 residues. CDR3 bases: TGTGCCAGCACAGGGGGGTTTTACAATGAGCAGTTCTTC. This encodes CASTGGFYNEQFF.

This clonotype was detected a few times. This sequence joins TRBV10-3 and TRBJ2-1; tentatively, D is TRBD2 (6 bases). Germline V gene data show CDR1 as ENHRY and CDR2 as SYGVKD. Trimming shortened V by 1 base and J by 6 bases, and 13 bases separated the two germline ends. This CDR3 has 15 residues. DNA for the CDR3: TGTGCCATCAGTGAGTGGGGGGTAGGCGGCAATGAGCAGTTCTTC. Protein sequence: CAISEWGVGGNEQFF.

V is TRBV5-1 and J is TRBJ2-7; D gene ambiguous. Germline values: CDR1 SGHRS, CDR2 YFSETQ. Trimming shortened V by 0 bases and J by 0 bases, and 10 bases separated the two germline ends. The CDR3 consists of 15 residues. The CDR3 DNA sequence: TGCGCCAGCAGCTTGGAAGGACCTATCTCCTACGAGCAGTACTTC. Protein sequence: CASSLEGPISYEQYF.

The rearrangement links TRBV20-1 to TRBJ2-1, with 9 bases matching TRBD1. The CDR3 runs 17 residues. Germline V CDR1 and CDR2: DFQATT, SNEGSKA (reference sequence). The trim removed 3 bases at V and 5 bases at J, leaving 14 bases unmatched. In DNA, the CDR3 is TGCAGTGCTAGGGCCGATTTACAGGGGGCCAGGGACAATGAGCAGTTCTTC. It specifies CSARADLQGARDNEQFF.

The chain has TRBV7-3 and TRBJ2-7; perhaps TRBD1 as D (6 bases). V was trimmed by 2 bases and J by 2 bases, leaving 10 bases between them. The CDR3 is made up of 14 amino acids. Germline values: CDR1 SGHTA, CDR2 FQGTGA. In DNA, the CDR3 is TGTGCCAGCAGCTTACAGGGGTCGCCCTACGAGCAGTACTTC. Amino acid sequence: CASSLQGSPYEQYF.

This chain joins TRBV12-3 or TRBV12-4 and TRBJ2-7, with TRBD2 identical over 8 bases. There are 15 residues in the CDR3. V shed 3 bases and J 4 bases; nucleotides not matched to a gene: 8. CDR3 protein: CASSFGAGGAYEQYF. The CDR3 DNA sequence: TGTGCCAGCAGTTTCGGGGCGGGAGGCGCTTACGAGCAGTACTTC.

This clonotype came up a few times. The CDR3 sequence is CSVAGTSGNLYEQYF. DNA of the CDR3: TGCAGCGTTGCTGGGACTAGCGGGAATCTCTACGAGCAGTACTTC. The rearrangement uses TRBV29-1 and TRBJ2-7; 13 bases align to TRBD2. Germline V gives CDR1 SQVTM, CDR2 ANQGSEA. CDR3 length: 15 residues. Germline trimming cut 4 bases from V and 3 bases from J; bases unmatched to any gene: 6.

The CDR3 spells CASSNEGDQPQHF. The CDR3 DNA is TGTGCCAGCAGTAACGAGGGGGATCAGCCCCAGCATTTT. The chain combines TRBV6-6 with TRBJ1-5; possible D gene TRBD1, 6 bases. V dropped 5 bases and J dropped 5 bases, with 10 bases sitting between them. In germline, CDR1 is MNHNY, CDR2 SVGAGI (reference sequence). The CDR3 totals 13 residues.

The chain's CDR3 is CASSGGETQYF. DNA of the CDR3: TGTGCCAGCAGTGGGGGGGAGACCCAGTACTTC. The chain carries TRBV6-4 and TRBJ2-5, with D perhaps TRBD1 or TRBD2 (5 bases each). Trimming removed 4 bases at V and 5 bases at J, with 5 bases between. CDR1 is MRHNA and CDR2 is SNTAGT in the germline V gene. This CDR3 is built from 11 residues.

This clonotype was seen a handful of times. V gene TRBV2 combines with J gene TRBJ1-6; D ambiguous. The V gene lost 6 bases and the J gene lost 9 bases, with 9 bases spanning the gap. The CDR3 spans 12 residues. Germline CDR1 reads SNHLY; CDR2 reads FYNNEI. As DNA, the CDR3 is TGTGCCAGCAGCCGCGACCTTTCACCCCTCCACTTT. Protein product: CASSRDLSPLHF.